The T cell receptor (beta chain) described here comes from a study of blood T cell repertoires in COVID-19. Study overall: The study drew acute and convalescent COVID-19 samples from the United States, Italy and Spain. From T cells, B-cell-depleted T cells, or PBMCs came the material, which was cDNA or gDNA.

The CDR3 has 16 residues. J gave up 4 bases and V 0 bases, and 3 bases lay outside the gene matches. The germline CDR1 and CDR2 sequences are SGDLS and YYNGEE. Original processing methods: Counts of nucleated cells, estimated from reference gene primer amplification, were obtained. Produced via immunoSEQ multiplex PCR; TCRdb's table is partial and in-frame only. The V and J calls and the clone size are those of that table, but D and trimming were determined from the DNA. The repertoire has 200,000 to 300,000 clones, around 84% of them found once; the top ten carry 4.2%. This TCR was sampled from a man in his 60s with acute or convalescent COVID-19. The V and J genes are TRBV9 and TRBJ2-7; 14 bases align to TRBD2. Sequencing used peripheral blood. Written as DNA, the CDR3 is TGTGCCAGCAGCGTAGCGGGGACTAGCGGGAGTTACGAGCAGTACTTC. Its protein is CASSVAGTSGSYEQYF.